This T cell receptor beta chain originates from a study of beta chain features in type 1 diabetes. Study findings and constraints: In the patient group, naive, central memory and Treg TCRB repertoires seemed more alike than in the healthy donor group.

The whole isolated RNA underwent reverse transcription, so sequencing captured expressed TCRB transcripts. Assay: immunoSEQ multiplex PCR; the TCRdb copy retains only in-frame clones and omits some. The sample carries under 250,000 clones, 25% to 30% recorded once. Germline V gene data show CDR1 as SGHTA and CDR2 as FQGNSA. V lost 3 bases, J lost 9 bases, and 8 bases stayed unmatched. The CDR3 length is 13 residues. Of note for this clone: Its antigen is not known.

The sample consisted of central memory CD4+ T cells from blood. The chain combines TRBV7-2 with TRBJ2-7; 7 bases align to TRBD2. This clonotype originated in a man under 40 in good health. The CDR3 reads CASSLSGTLGQYF. CDR3 DNA: TGTGCCAGCAGCTTGAGCGGGACCTTAGGGCAGTACTTC.